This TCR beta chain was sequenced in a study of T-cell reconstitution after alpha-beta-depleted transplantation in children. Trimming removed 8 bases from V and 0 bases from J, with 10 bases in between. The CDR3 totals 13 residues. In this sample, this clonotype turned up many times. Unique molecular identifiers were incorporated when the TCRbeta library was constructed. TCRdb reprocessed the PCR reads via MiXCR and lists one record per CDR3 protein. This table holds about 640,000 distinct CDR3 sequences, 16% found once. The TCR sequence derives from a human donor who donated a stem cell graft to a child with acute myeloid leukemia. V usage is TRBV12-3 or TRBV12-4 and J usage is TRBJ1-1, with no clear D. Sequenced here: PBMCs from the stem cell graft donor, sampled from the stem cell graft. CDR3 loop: CASLSQLNTEAFF. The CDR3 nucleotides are TGTGCCAGCCTCTCCCAATTGAACACTGAAGCTTTCTTT.